Below, one T cell receptor (beta chain) is given with its context. Its antigen is not identified. The sample belongs to a study of blood T cells in healthy people across ages. Total RNA, at least 6 micrograms per sample, was extracted from PBMCs. It was with a sample-barcoded 5' primer and a J-beta primer mix that a second PCR of roughly 7 to 11 cycles was run. Tags on each cDNA molecule came from a template-switch adaptor with 12 random nucleotides. From the 5' RACE reads, TCRdb called clonotypes with MiXCR, one entry per CDR3 protein. The sample contains around 800,000 distinct CDR3 sequences, around two thirds of which appear only once. The CDR3 sequence is 15 residues long. CDR1 and CDR2 (germline): SGDLS, YYNGEE. Trimming removed 2 bases at V and 0 bases at J, with 12 bases between. Findings and limits, study-wide: More naive CD4+ cells and higher diversity were found in long-lived than in aged donors. The study lacked donor CMV status, which possibly confounded expanded clonotype changes.

This chain connects TRBV9 to TRBJ2-7; D not certain. The TCR was taken from a man aged 30 to 39 in good health. The sequenced material came from blood. CDR3 region: CASSVRAEPSYEQYF. CDR3 sequence (DNA): TGTGCCAGCAGCGTCCGGGCTGAGCCCTCCTACGAGCAGTACTTC.